One sample yielded the 28 T cell receptor beta chains listed below, sequenced in a study of CD8 T cells in ankylosing spondylitis. TCRdb re-analysed the 5' RACE reads in MiXCR, keeping a single row per CDR3 protein. The sample lists about 140,000 distinct CDR3 sequences, 7% to 10% occurring once. The sample was synovial fluid, either unsorted or a sorted T cell fraction (not recorded which). The receptors derive from a male donor with ankylosing spondylitis.

This clonotype was seen repeatedly, ten times or more. The gene calls are TRBV4-2 and TRBJ1-4, with TRBD1 matching over 7 bases. The CDR3 runs to 16 residues. CDR1 and CDR2 (germline): LGHNA, YNFKEQ. Trimming at V came to 1 base and at J to 2 bases, leaving 4 bases not matched to a gene. The CDR3 here is CASSQASGQTNEKLFF. The CDR3, as DNA: TGTGCCAGCAGCCAAGCTTCGGGACAGACTAATGAAAAACTGTTTTTT.

This clonotype was detected many times. The chain recombines TRBV15 with TRBJ1-1; no firm D call. From germline, CDR1 is LNHNV and CDR2 YYDKDF (reference sequence). Trimming left V 0 bases short and J 4 bases short, with 6 bases between. This CDR3 is built from 13 residues. CDR3 nucleotides: TGTGCCACCAGCAGAGATCATATCACTGAAGCTTTCTTT. Its translation is CATSRDHITEAFF.

There are a few counts of this clonotype. CDR3 loop: CASSGGLQRSGNTIYF. CDR3 in DNA: TGTGCCAGCAGCGGTGGCTTACAGCGTTCAGGAAACACCATATATTTT. The chain combines TRBV9 with TRBJ1-3; D remains unclear. Trimming pared 3 bases from V and 4 bases from J, leaving 17 bases between. Germline V gene lookup returns CDR1 SGDLS and CDR2 YYNGEE. The CDR3 has 16 amino acids.

V usage is TRBV2 and J usage is TRBJ1-3; D is unresolved. Germline lookup yields CDR1 SNHLY and CDR2 FYNNEI. This CDR3 spans 13 amino acids. Trimming removed 7 bases from V and 8 bases from J, with 15 bases in between. CDR3 DNA: TGTGCCAGCAATTACGTTAAGGAGGACACCATATATTTT. Translation gives CASNYVKEDTIYF.

The rearrangement uses TRBV7-6 and TRBJ2-5, with 9 bases fitting TRBD1. Looked up from germline, CDR1 is SGHVS and CDR2 is FNYEAQ. Unmatched junction bases numbered 0, after V lost 4 bases and J lost 3 bases. CDR3 length equals 13 residues. The CDR3 sequence is CASSWTGEETQYF. CDR3 sequence (DNA): TGTGCCAGCAGCTGGACAGGGGAAGAGACCCAGTACTTC.

This clonotype was detected only a few times. This chain uses TRBV20-1 with TRBJ2-7; 8 nucleotides match TRBD1. The CDR3 length is 14 residues. In germline, CDR1 is DFQATT, CDR2 SNEGSKA (reference sequence). In DNA form, the CDR3 reads TGCAGCCCAGGGGGCAGCTATGGGGCCTACGAGCAGTACTTC. Translation: CSPGGSYGAYEQYF.

At least ten counts were recorded for this clonotype. The V and J genes are TRBV18 and TRBJ2-5; 7 bases match TRBD1. CDR1 KGHSH and CDR2 LQKENI come from the germline V gene. The V and J ends lost 3 bases and 5 bases, in that order; junction bases with no gene match: 9. The CDR3 is made up of 15 amino acids. The CDR3 sequence: CASSPRRGQGETQYF. The CDR3 nucleotides are TGTGCCAGCTCACCGAGAAGGGGGCAAGGGGAGACCCAGTACTTC.

This clonotype was observed many times. This chain joins TRBV18 and TRBJ2-3; D uncertain. The ends were cut back, 2 bases at V and 10 bases at J, with 10 bases in the middle. Germline CDR1 KGHSH, CDR2 LQKENI. CDR3 size: 12 residues. In nucleotides, the CDR3 is TGTGCCAGCTCACCAGGCGGAGAGGCGCAGTATTTT. It codes for CASSPGGEAQYF.

This clonotype was counted between two and nine times. The chain employs TRBV10-3 and TRBJ2-7; 7 bases match TRBD2. The CDR3 is 15 amino acids. The germline V gene has CDR1 ENHRY and CDR2 SYGVKD. V shed 4 bases and J 6 bases; nucleotides not matched to a gene: 12. CDR3 nucleotide sequence: TGTGCCATCAGTGCCCGAGGGCGGGAGATGGGCGAGCAGTACTTC. This encodes CAISARGREMGEQYF.

This chain uses TRBV7-3 with TRBJ2-5; D may correspond to TRBD1 or TRBD2 (5 bases each). Germline CDR1 SGHTA, CDR2 FQGTGA. Between the trimmed V and J ends, which lost 1 base and 4 bases, there was a span of 19 bases. The CDR3 is made up of 17 amino acids. The CDR3 is CASSLRVTLTGRETQYF. The CDR3 DNA reads TGTGCCAGCAGCTTAAGGGTTACGCTAACGGGGCGAGAGACCCAGTACTTC. Supplemented by reference TRBV7-3 and TRBJ2-5, the full variable domain reads GAGVSQTPSNKVTEKGKYVELRCDPISGHTALYWYRQSLGQGPEFLIYFQGTGAADDSGLPNDRFFAVRPEGSVSTLKIQRTERGDSAVYLCASSLRVTLTGRETQYFGPGTRLLVL.

This clonotype was detected only once. The chain links TRBV5-1 to TRBJ1-5; D gene uncertain. The V gene's germline CDR1 is SGHRS and CDR2 YFSETQ. Trimming cost V 3 bases and J 0 bases, with 22 bases left between them. The CDR3 totals 19 residues. CDR3 region: CASSSQTAEPTYSNQPQHF. CDR3 sequence (DNA): TGCGCCAGCAGCTCCCAGACCGCGGAACCGACTTATAGCAATCAGCCCCAGCATTTT.

This clonotype was found a few times. This rearrangement joins TRBV11-2 to TRBJ2-7, with 8 bases fitting TRBD1. V lost 6 bases and J lost 3; bases outside the gene matches: 10. Germline V CDR1 and CDR2: SGHAT, FQNNGV. The CDR3 consists of 15 residues. The CDR3 DNA sequence: TGTGCCAGCAGTTCCCGGACAGGGATGGGCTACGAGCAGTACTTC. Translation: CASSSRTGMGYEQYF.

This clonotype came up many times. The rearrangement joins TRBV6-2 or TRBV6-3 to TRBJ1-2; possible D gene TRBD1, 5 bases. The V and J ends lost 4 bases and 7 bases respectively, with 7 bases between them. The germline V gene has CDR1 MNHEY and CDR2 SVGEGT. This CDR3 contains 11 residues. The CDR3 region is CASSLRGGYTF. CDR3 nucleotides: TGTGCCAGCAGTTTAAGGGGTGGCTACACCTTC.

The sample holds a few counts of this clonotype. The V gene is TRBV6-1, the J gene TRBJ2-7, with no clear D. The V end lost 6 bases, the J end lost 0 bases, and 24 bases lay between the germline ends. The CDR3 has 18 residues. Germline lookup yields CDR1 MNHNS and CDR2 SASEGT. The CDR3 coding sequence is TGTGCCAGCAGGCGTTATCGGGCCGAACGATCTAGCTCCTACGAGCAGTACTTC. It specifies CASRRYRAERSSSYEQYF.

V and J are TRBV3-1 and TRBJ2-5; 9 positions match TRBD1. The germline V gene encodes CDR1 LGHDT and CDR2 YNNKEL (reference sequence). CDR3 length equals 14 residues. V shed 4 bases, J shed 5 bases, and the junction held 5 bases outside the gene matches. The CDR3 sequence: CASSPRDRDETQYF. The CDR3 DNA reads TGTGCCAGCAGCCCGCGGGACAGGGACGAGACCCAGTACTTC.

This chain uses TRBV5-1 with TRBJ2-1, with 7 nucleotides matching TRBD2. This CDR3 comprises 15 residues. Trimming at V came to 7 bases and at J to 0 bases, leaving 7 bases not matched to a gene. Germline values: CDR1 SGHRS, CDR2 YFSETQ. The DNA for the CDR3 is TGCGCCAGCTTGAATCCTAGCGGCTCCTACAATGAGCAGTTCTTC. Protein product: CASLNPSGSYNEQFF.

The chain carries TRBV7-9 and TRBJ2-3; D perhaps matches TRBD2 (5 bases). Germline lookup yields CDR1 SEHNR and CDR2 FQNEAQ (reference sequence). The CDR3 totals 15 residues. V was shortened by 2 bases and J by 4 bases, with 13 bases between the two germline ends. The CDR3 sequence: CASSLSLANPDTQYF. The CDR3 DNA follows: TGTGCCAGCAGCTTAAGTCTAGCTAACCCAGATACGCAGTATTTT.

The table lists this clonotype with many counts. The CDR3 bases are TGTGCCACCCTTGCTCCAACCGACGAAAAACTGTTTTTT. Translated: CATLAPTDEKLFF. The V call is TRBV28, the J call TRBJ1-4, with D unresolved. CDR3 length equals 13 residues. The germline CDR1 and CDR2 sequences are MDHEN and SYDVKM. Trimming cost V 10 bases and J 8 bases, with 17 bases left between them.

The chain has TRBV2 and TRBJ1-1; D gene ambiguous. CDR3 length: 13 residues. The V gene lost 5 bases and the J gene lost 7 bases, with 14 bases spanning the gap. Per the germline V gene, CDR1 is SNHLY and CDR2 is FYNNEI. CDR3 in amino acids: CASSNWVDVEAFF. Written as DNA, the CDR3 is TGTGCCAGCAGTAATTGGGTGGATGTTGAAGCTTTCTTT.

This clonotype has a count of ten or more. This rearrangement joins TRBV2 to TRBJ2-3; no definite D call. Germline-derived CDR1 and CDR2 are SNHLY and FYNNEI. The CDR3 has 12 residues. The V gene lost 6 bases and the J gene lost 0 bases, with 4 bases spanning the gap. The CDR3, as DNA: TGTGCCAGCAGGAGAAGCACAGATACGCAGTATTTT. Translated: CASRRSTDTQYF.

There are a few counts of this clonotype. The chain links TRBV29-1 to TRBJ2-3; 11 bases are a match to TRBD2. J lost 2 bases, V lost 3 bases, and 10 bases had no gene match. CDR1 and CDR2 from the germline V gene are SQVTM and ANQGSEA. The CDR3 sequence is 17 residues long. DNA for the CDR3: TGCAGCGTTGACCGGGAACCTAGCGGGGGGATCACAGATACGCAGTATTTT. Encoded protein: CSVDREPSGGITDTQYF.

V is TRBV18 and J is TRBJ1-1; the D is unclear. Between the trimmed V and J ends, which lost 0 bases and 5 bases, there was a span of 7 bases. Germline lookup yields CDR1 KGHSH and CDR2 LQKENI. The CDR3 extends over 13 amino acids. CDR3 sequence: CASSPPTGTEAFF. DNA of the CDR3: TGTGCCAGCTCACCACCAACGGGGACTGAAGCTTTCTTT. Looking up the rest from reference TRBV18 and TRBJ1-1 gives the full variable domain: NAGVMQNPRHLVRRRGQEARLRCSPMKGHSHVYWYRQLPEEGLKFMVYLQKENIIDESGMPKERFSAEFPKEGPSILRIQQVVRGDSAAYFCASSPPTGTEAFFGQGTRLTVV.

This clonotype came up a few times. This rearrangement joins TRBV12-3 or TRBV12-4 to TRBJ2-3; D may correspond to TRBD1 or TRBD2 (5 bases each). Trimming stripped 5 bases from V and 4 bases from J, with 19 bases between. The CDR3 extends over 16 amino acids. CDR3 DNA sequence: TGTGCCAGCAGTCGCCGACTAATGGGACGGGCAGATACGCAGTATTTT. Protein: CASSRRLMGRADTQYF.

At least ten counts were recorded for this clonotype. The CDR3 nucleotides read TGTGCCAGCAGCTCAAGAGTGACACGCAACACTGAAGCTTTCTTT. This translates into CASSSRVTRNTEAFF. The J gene is TRBJ1-1, the V gene TRBV7-2, with D unclear. Trimming cost V 4 bases and J 2 bases, with 14 bases left between them. Germline V gives CDR1 SGHTA, CDR2 FQGNSA. The CDR3 loop spans 15 amino acids.

The chain employs TRBV6-2 or TRBV6-3 and TRBJ2-3; the match to TRBD2 covers 13 bases. This CDR3 is 16 amino acids long. Unmatched junction bases numbered 6, after V lost 5 bases and J lost 4 bases. CDR1 is MNHEY, CDR2 SVGEGT, per germline. CDR3 amino acids: CASSRGTSGVPDTQYF. For the CDR3, the DNA is TGTGCCAGCAGTAGAGGGACTAGCGGGGTTCCAGATACGCAGTATTTT.

This clonotype was counted only a few times. The J gene is TRBJ1-5, the V gene TRBV6-1, with D possibly being TRBD1 (5 bases). Germline V gives CDR1 MNHNS, CDR2 SASEGT. The V and J ends lost 5 bases and 0 bases respectively, with 11 bases between them. The length of the CDR3 is 15 residues. The CDR3 nucleotides are TGTGCCAGCAGTAGGGGACGCCTTAGCAATCAGCCCCAGCATTTT. Protein: CASSRGRLSNQPQHF.

This clonotype has just a few counts. The V gene is TRBV27, the J gene TRBJ2-7; a weak D match, TRBD2 (6 bases). The CDR3 runs 16 residues. V was clipped by 6 bases and J by 0 bases, with 18 bases between them. Germline CDR1 MNHEY, CDR2 SMNVEV (reference sequence). The CDR3 sequence: CASSHPRQGGSYEQYF. CDR3 bases: TGTGCCAGCAGCCACCCCCGGCAGGGAGGCTCCTACGAGCAGTACTTC.

This clonotype has only a few counts. CDR3 protein: CASSYGQSTGELFF. CDR3 in DNA: TGTGCCAGCAGCTACGGACAGTCCACCGGGGAGCTGTTTTTT. The chain joins TRBV7-2 to TRBJ2-2; the D gene is possibly TRBD1 (6 bases). CDR3 length: 14 amino acids. Germline V gene data show CDR1 as SGHTA and CDR2 as FQGNSA. Trimming took off 4 bases at V and 4 bases at J, with 10 bases between the two ends. Combining the CDR3 with reference TRBV7-2 and TRBJ2-2 gives the whole variable domain GAGVSQSPSNKVTEKGKDVELRCDPISGHTALYWYRQSLGQGLEFLIYFQGNSAPDKSGLPSDRFSAERTGGSVSTLTIQRTQQEDSAVYLCASSYGQSTGELFFGEGSRLTVL.